A selection of T cell receptor beta chains follows, all from one sample in a study of PD-1 blockade in classical Hodgkin lymphoma. Some clones are missing from TCRdb's copy, which holds only in-frame ones; the method was immunoSEQ multiplex PCR. The sample records roughly 90,000 clones, more than 80% being singletons. Sequenced material: peripheral blood mononuclear cells (PBMCs), taken before the fourth cycle of nivolumab. Receptor source: a human donor with classical Hodgkin lymphoma. The CDR3 runs from the conserved cysteine through the conserved F or W. A D gene is named only where the DNA matches it firmly. Clone size is given for some rows only: seen once, a few or many times, or a class if the clone is expanded.

>TRBD2|TRBJ2-7|TRBV5-4|.
CASSLAGGGYEQYF
TGTGCCAGCAGCTTGGCAGGCGGGGGTTACGAGCAGTACTTC
>.|TRBJ2-7|TRBV6-5|.
CASSYVAGRVSYEQYF
TGTGCCAGCAGTTACGTAGCCGGCAGGGTCTCCTACGAGCAGTACTTC
>.|TRBJ1-1|TRBV2|.
CASSWSGRNTEAFF
TGTGCCAGCAGTTGGTCCGGGAGGAACACTGAAGCTTTCTTT
>.|TRBJ1-4|TRBV5-6|.
CASSLRVGREKLFF
TGTGCCAGCAGCTTGCGGGTCGGTCGGGAAAAACTGTTTTTT
>TRBD2|TRBJ2-1|TRBV28|.
CASSPGGSGSNEQFF
TGTGCCAGCAGTCCGGGGGGTAGCGGGAGTAATGAGCAGTTCTTC
>TRBD2|TRBJ2-3|TRBV28|once
CASSGTSGRSADTQYF
TGTGCCAGCAGTGGGACTAGCGGGAGGTCGGCAGATACGCAGTATTTT
>TRBD2|TRBJ2-7|TRBV6-5|.
CASSRSGYEQYF
TGTGCCAGCAGTCGTAGCGGGTACGAGCAGTACTTC
>TRBD2|TRBJ2-1|TRBV12-5|.
CASGLGIAGGPEEQFF
TGTGCTAGTGGTTTAGGGATAGCGGGAGGGCCGGAGGAGCAGTTCTTC
>.|TRBJ1-2|TRBV6-1|.
CASSPGEGGYTF
TGTGCCAGCTCCCCTGGGGAAGGCGGCTACACCTTC
>.|TRBJ1-6|TRBV10-2|.
CASSELGSYNSPLHF
TGCGCCAGCAGTGAACTGGGATCCTATAATTCACCCCTCCACTTT
>.|TRBJ2-7|TRBV28|.
CASRIDSSYEQYF
TGTGCCAGCAGGATAGACTCTTCCTACGAGCAGTACTTC
>.|TRBJ2-1|TRBV6-4|.
CASSIADRYNEQFF
TGTGCCAGCAGCATAGCGGACCGGTACAATGAGCAGTTCTTC
>TRBD1|TRBJ1-5|TRBV19|.
CASSINLGQGNQPQHF
TGTGCCAGTAGTATTAATTTGGGACAGGGAAATCAGCCCCAGCATTTT
>TRBD2|TRBJ2-2|TRBV5-6|.
CASSAVAGTGELFF
TGTGCCAGCAGCGCTGTAGCGGGGACCGGGGAGCTGTTTTTT
>.|TRBJ2-1|TRBV13|few
CASSYGRQVEQFF
TGTGCCAGCAGCTACGGTAGGCAGGTGGAGCAGTTCTTC
>.|TRBJ2-3|TRBV11-1|.
CASSRPLLGTQYF
TGTGCCAGCAGTAGGCCCCTTTTAGGTACGCAGTATTTT
>.|TRBJ2-1|TRBV6-5|.
CASRDEGRNEQFF
TGTGCCAGCAGGGACGAGGGGCGCAATGAGCAGTTCTTC
>.|TRBJ1-1|TRBV9|.
CASSVHRAVAEAFF
TGTGCCAGCAGCGTTCACCGGGCGGTTGCTGAAGCTTTCTTT
>TRBD2|TRBJ2-7|TRBV5-1|.
CASSLGLVVSYEQYF
TGCGCCAGCAGCCTCGGACTAGTGGTCAGCTACGAGCAGTACTTC
>TRBD1|TRBJ1-5|TRBV5-1|.
CASTPGTGGNQPQHF
TGCGCCAGCACCCCAGGGACAGGGGGAAATCAGCCCCAGCATTTT
>.|TRBJ2-1|TRBV14|once
CASSTIGLGGNEQFF
TGTGCCAGCAGCACCATCGGACTAGGGGGCAATGAGCAGTTCTTC
>TRBD1|TRBJ1-1|TRBV19|.
CASSTSIRDSNTEAFF
TGTGCCAGTAGTACCAGTATCCGGGACAGTAACACTGAAGCTTTCTTT
>.|TRBJ1-2|TRBV28|.
CASSPDLSGLHGYTF
TGTGCCAGCAGTCCCGACCTTTCGGGCCTCCATGGCTACACCTTC
>.|TRBJ2-3|TRBV7-9|.
CASRDRRTVTDTQYF
TGTGCCAGCCGTGATCGAAGGACAGTCACAGATACGCAGTATTTT
>.|TRBJ2-2|TRBV14|once
CASSRRLGGGTGELFF
TGTGCCAGCAGCCGTCGGTTGGGCGGCGGCACCGGGGAGCTGTTTTTT
>.|TRBJ1-5|TRBV27|few
CASSPYRVWDSNQPQHF
TGTGCCAGCAGCCCCTACCGGGTGTGGGATAGCAATCAGCCCCAGCATTTT
>.|TRBJ2-7|TRBV7-2|.
CASSLLGLSSYEQYF
TGTGCCAGCAGCTTACTAGGGCTGAGCTCCTACGAGCAGTACTTC
>TRBD2|TRBJ2-2|TRBV10-3|.
CAISELAGGTGELFF
TGTGCCATCAGCGAATTAGCGGGAGGAACCGGGGAGCTGTTTTTT
>TRBD1|TRBJ1-1|TRBV6-6|.
CASRRTGGEAFF
TGTGCCAGCAGGAGGACAGGGGGGGAGGCTTTCTTT
>.|TRBJ1-2|TRBV5-4|.
CASSGGTRTNYGYTF
TGTGCCAGCAGCGGTGGGACAAGAACTAACTATGGCTACACCTTC
>.|TRBJ1-5|TRBV29-1|few
CSAELASGQPQHF
TGCAGCGCCGAGTTAGCCAGCGGCCAGCCCCAGCATTTT
>TRBD1|TRBJ1-2|TRBV27|.
CASSLIQGAGGYTF
TGTGCCAGCAGTTTAATCCAGGGGGCAGGTGGCTACACCTTC
>.|TRBJ2-5|TRBV2|.
CASSRDQAGGTQYF
TGTGCCAGTTCCCGGGACCAAGCCGGGGGGACCCAGTACTTC
>.|TRBJ1-3|TRBV7-2|.
CASSLVGNTIYF
TGTGCCAGCAGCTTGGTGGGAAACACCATATATTTT
>TRBD1|TRBJ2-7|TRBV7-7|.
CASSFLGTGSCYEQYF
TGTGCCAGCAGCTTTTTGGGGACAGGGTCATGCTACGAGCAGTACTTC
>TRBD1|TRBJ1-1|TRBV27|.
CASSLLTGVGHTEAFF
TGTGCCAGCAGTTTATTGACAGGGGTCGGGCACACTGAAGCTTTCTTT
>.|TRBJ1-2|TRBV7-2|once
CASSSYPIGYTF
TGTGCCAGCAGCTCGTATCCCATTGGCTACACCTTC
>.|TRBJ2-7|TRBV7-3|.
CASSQTPGGPNEQYF
TGTGCCAGCAGCCAAACTCCGGGCGGCCCGAACGAGCAGTACTTC
>.|TRBJ2-1|TRBV4-1|.
CASSLTRMGNDEQFF
TGCGCCAGCAGCCTTACTAGAATGGGAAACGATGAGCAGTTCTTC
>.|TRBJ1-5|TRBV6-1|.
CASSEAFRAQPQHF
TGTGCCAGCAGTGAAGCCTTCAGAGCTCAGCCCCAGCATTTT
>.|TRBJ2-5|TRBV19|.
CASSRGWAGNLQETQYF
TGTGCCAGTAGTAGAGGTTGGGCAGGCAACCTCCAAGAGACCCAGTACTTC
>.|TRBJ2-5|TRBV14|.
CASSQVIGGTQYF
TGTGCCAGCAGCCAAGTGATTGGAGGGACCCAGTACTTC
>TRBD1|TRBJ1-1|TRBV19|.
CASSKDRGSNTEAFF
TGTGCCAGTAGTAAAGACAGGGGGTCGAACACTGAAGCTTTCTTT